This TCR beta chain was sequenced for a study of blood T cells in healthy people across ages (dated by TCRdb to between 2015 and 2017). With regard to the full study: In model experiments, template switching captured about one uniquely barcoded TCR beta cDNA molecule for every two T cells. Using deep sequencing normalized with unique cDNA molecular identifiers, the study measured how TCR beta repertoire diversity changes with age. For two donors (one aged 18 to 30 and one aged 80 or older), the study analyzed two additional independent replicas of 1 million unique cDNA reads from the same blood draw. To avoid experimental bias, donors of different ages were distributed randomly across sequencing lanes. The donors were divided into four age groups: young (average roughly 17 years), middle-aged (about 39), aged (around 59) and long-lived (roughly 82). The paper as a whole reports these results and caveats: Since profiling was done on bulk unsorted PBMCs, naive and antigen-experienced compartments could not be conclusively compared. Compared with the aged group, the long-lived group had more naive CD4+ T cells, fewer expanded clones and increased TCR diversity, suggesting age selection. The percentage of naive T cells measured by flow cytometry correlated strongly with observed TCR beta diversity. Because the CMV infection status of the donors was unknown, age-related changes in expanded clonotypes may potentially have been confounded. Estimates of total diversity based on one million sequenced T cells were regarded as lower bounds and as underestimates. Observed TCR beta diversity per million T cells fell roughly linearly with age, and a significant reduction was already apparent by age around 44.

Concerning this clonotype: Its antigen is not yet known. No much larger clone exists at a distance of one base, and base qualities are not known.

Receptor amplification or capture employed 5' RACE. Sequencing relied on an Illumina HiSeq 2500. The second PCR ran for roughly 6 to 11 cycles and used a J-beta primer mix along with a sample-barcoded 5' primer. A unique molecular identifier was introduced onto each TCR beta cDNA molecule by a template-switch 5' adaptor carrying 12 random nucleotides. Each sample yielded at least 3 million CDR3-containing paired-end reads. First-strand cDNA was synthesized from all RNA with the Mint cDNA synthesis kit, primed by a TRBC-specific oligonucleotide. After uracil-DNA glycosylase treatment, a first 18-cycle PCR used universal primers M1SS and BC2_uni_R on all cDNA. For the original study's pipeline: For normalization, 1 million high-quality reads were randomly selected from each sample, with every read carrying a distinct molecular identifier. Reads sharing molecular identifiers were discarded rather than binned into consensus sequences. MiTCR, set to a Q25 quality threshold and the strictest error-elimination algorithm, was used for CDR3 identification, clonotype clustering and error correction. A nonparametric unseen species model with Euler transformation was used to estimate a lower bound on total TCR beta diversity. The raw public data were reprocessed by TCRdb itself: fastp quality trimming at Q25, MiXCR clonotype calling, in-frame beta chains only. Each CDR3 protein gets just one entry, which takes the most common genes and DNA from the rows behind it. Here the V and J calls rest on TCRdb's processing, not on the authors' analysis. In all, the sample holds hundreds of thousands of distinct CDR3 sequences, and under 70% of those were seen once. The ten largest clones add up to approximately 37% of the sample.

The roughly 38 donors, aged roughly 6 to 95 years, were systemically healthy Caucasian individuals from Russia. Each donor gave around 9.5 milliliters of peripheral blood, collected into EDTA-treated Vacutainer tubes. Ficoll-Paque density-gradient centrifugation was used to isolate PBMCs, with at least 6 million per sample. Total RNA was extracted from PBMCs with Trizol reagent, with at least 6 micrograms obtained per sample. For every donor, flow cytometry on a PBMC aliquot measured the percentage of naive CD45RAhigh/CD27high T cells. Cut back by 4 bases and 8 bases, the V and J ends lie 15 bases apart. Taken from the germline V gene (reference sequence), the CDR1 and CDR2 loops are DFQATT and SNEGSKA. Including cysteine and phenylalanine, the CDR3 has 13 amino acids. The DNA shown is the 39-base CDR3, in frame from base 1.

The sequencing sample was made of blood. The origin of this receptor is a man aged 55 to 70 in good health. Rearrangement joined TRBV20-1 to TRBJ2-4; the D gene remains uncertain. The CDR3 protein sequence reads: CSAIASPRDIQYF. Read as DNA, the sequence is TGCAGTGCTATAGCCTCGCCAAGGGACATTCAGTACTTC.